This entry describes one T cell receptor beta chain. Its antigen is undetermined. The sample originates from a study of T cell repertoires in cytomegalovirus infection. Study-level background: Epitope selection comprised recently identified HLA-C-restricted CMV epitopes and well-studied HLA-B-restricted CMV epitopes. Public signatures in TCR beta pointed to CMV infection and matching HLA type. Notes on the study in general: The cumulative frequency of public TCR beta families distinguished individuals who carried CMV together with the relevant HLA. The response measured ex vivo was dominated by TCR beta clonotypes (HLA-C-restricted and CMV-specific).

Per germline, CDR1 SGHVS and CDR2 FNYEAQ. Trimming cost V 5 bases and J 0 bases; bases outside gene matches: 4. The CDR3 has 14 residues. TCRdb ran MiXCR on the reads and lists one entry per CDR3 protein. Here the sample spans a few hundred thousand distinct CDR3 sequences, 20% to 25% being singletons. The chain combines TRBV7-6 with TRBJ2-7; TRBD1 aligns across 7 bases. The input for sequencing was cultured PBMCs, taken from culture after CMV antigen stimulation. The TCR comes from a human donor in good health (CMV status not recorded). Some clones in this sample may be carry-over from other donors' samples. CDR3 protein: CASSPTGSSYEQYF. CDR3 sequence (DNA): TGTGCCAGCAGCCCGACAGGGAGCTCCTACGAGCAGTACTTC.